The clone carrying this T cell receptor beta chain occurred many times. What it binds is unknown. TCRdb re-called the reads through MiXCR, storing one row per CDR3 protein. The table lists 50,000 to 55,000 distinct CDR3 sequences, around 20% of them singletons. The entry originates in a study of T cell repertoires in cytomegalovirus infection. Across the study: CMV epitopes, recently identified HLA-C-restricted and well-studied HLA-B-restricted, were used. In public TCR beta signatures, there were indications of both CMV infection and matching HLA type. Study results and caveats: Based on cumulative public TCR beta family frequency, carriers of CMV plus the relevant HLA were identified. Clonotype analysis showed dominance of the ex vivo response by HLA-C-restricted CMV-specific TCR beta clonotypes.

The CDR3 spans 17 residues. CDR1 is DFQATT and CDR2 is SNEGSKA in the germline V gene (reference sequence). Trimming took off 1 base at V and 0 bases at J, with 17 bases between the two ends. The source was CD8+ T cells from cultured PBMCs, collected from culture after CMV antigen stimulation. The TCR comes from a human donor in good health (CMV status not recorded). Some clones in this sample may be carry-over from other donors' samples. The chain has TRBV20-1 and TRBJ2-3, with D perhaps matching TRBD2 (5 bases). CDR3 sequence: CSARGGSGRFSTDTQYF. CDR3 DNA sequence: TGCAGTGCTAGAGGGGGTTCGGGGAGATTTAGCACAGATACGCAGTATTTT.